Below are 23 T cell receptor beta chains sequenced from a single sample in a study of T cell clonality in common variable immunodeficiency. TCRdb's copy holds only in-frame clones and misses some; the assay was immunoSEQ multiplex PCR. This repertoire holds around 39,000 clones, and none appear only once. The sequencing sample was made of peripheral blood mononuclear cells. The receptor source for this set is a person aged 18 to 70 in good health.

This clone has at least ten counts. The CDR3 extends 3 residues past the end of the read, so its final part is completed from the germline J gene. The chain couples TRBV2 to TRBJ2-1; 8 bases fit TRBD1. V lost 4 bases to trimming and J lost 5 bases; unmatched junction nucleotides: 7. CDR1 and CDR2 from the germline V gene are SNHLY and FYNNEI. The length of the CDR3 is 15 residues. The CDR3 sequence is CASSVGQGGHNEQFF. The sequenced CDR3 bases are TGTGCCAGCAGTGTTGGACAGGGTGGACACAATGAG.

This clone occurred a few times. From the germline J gene comes the end of the CDR3, since the read stops 3 residues before it. The chain employs TRBV19 and TRBJ1-1; TRBD1 aligns across 11 bases. Germline loops: CDR1 LNHDA, CDR2 SQIVND (reference sequence). V gave up 3 bases and J gave up 1 base; unmatched junction bases: 7. The length of the CDR3 is 17 residues. The sequenced part of the CDR3 DNA is TGTGCCAGTAGTATCCCCCGGACAGGGGGCAGGAACACTGAA. Its translation: CASSIPRTGGRNTE. The full-length CDR3 reads as CASSIPRTGGRNTEAFF.

This clone was recorded many times. The read halts 3 residues ahead of the CDR3 end, with the missing end drawn from the germline J gene. V usage is TRBV20-1 and J usage is TRBJ2-2; perhaps TRBD2 as D (5 bases). CDR3 length: 14 residues. Germline V CDR1 and CDR2: DFQATT, SNEGSKA (reference sequence). V lost 5 bases and J lost 7, with 17 bases in between. This CDR3 reads CSARRSGVGGELFF. Incomplete CDR3 DNA: TGCAGTGCTCGGAGGTCCGGGGTCGGCGGGGAG.

This clone was seen more than once but under ten times. The read ends 3 residues early relative to the CDR3; the germline J gene fills the gap. The gene calls are TRBV19 and TRBJ1-1, with D possibly being TRBD1 (6 bases). Trimming removed 4 bases from V and 5 bases from J, with 11 bases in between. Germline CDR1 LNHDA, CDR2 SQIVND (reference sequence). The CDR3 loop spans 13 amino acids. The CDR3: CASSTTGRTEAFF. Incomplete CDR3 DNA: TGTGCCAGTAGTACTACAGGGAGGACTGAA. Full variable domain (remainder filled in from reference TRBV19 and TRBJ1-1): DGGITQSPKYLFRKEGQNVTLSCEQNLNHDAMYWYRQDPGQGLRLIYYSQIVNDFQKGDIAEGYSVSREKKESFPLTVTSAQKNPTAFYLCASSTTGRTEAFFGQGTRLTVV.

This clone was recorded many times. The read ends 3 residues before the CDR3 terminus; that terminus is restored from the germline J gene. The chain uses TRBV11-2 and TRBJ1-2; unclear D gene. The CDR3 runs 11 residues. Trimming took off 1 base at V and 7 bases at J, with 4 bases between the two ends. Germline-derived CDR1 and CDR2 are SGHAT and FQNNGV. The CDR3 bases that were read are TGTGCCAGCAGCTTAGCCAGTGGC. Its protein product is CASSLASG. The whole CDR3 sequence reads CASSLASGYTF.

In its sample, this clone was seen many times. The read ends 3 residues shy of where the CDR3 ends; the end is completed using the germline J gene. The V call is TRBV7-9, the J call TRBJ1-1; D might be TRBD1 (5 bases). The CDR3 runs 12 residues. The V gene's germline CDR1 is SEHNR and CDR2 FQNEAQ (reference sequence). The covered CDR3 bases are TGTGCCAGCAGCTTAGTAGGGGTCAGG. Translating gives CASSLVGVR. The whole CDR3 protein reads CASSLVGVRAFF.

This clone was recorded at least ten times. CDR3 DNA, as far as it was read: TGCGCCAGCAGCTTGGATTGGGACAGCCAAGAGACC. As protein: CASSLDWDSQET. The full CDR3 protein reads CASSLDWDSQETQYF. The chain links TRBV5-1 to TRBJ2-5; 7 positions agree with TRBD1. The DNA ends 3 residues before the CDR3 does, and the rest of the CDR3 is filled in from the germline J gene. The CDR3 sequence is 15 residues long. Trimming at V came to 0 bases and at J to 1 base, leaving 3 bases not matched to a gene. Germline CDR1 reads SGHRS; CDR2 reads YFSETQ.

This clone was counted many times. The DNA ends 3 residues before the CDR3 does, and the rest of the CDR3 is filled in from the germline J gene. The chain carries TRBV20-1 and TRBJ2-2; possibly TRBD1 for D (5 bases). V shed 5 bases and J shed 1 base, with 8 bases lying between them. Germline loops: CDR1 DFQATT, CDR2 SNEGSKA (reference sequence). CDR3 length: 13 amino acids. CDR3 amino acids: CSAETGNTGELFF. Partial CDR3 DNA: TGCAGTGCTGAAACAGGGAACACCGGGGAG.

This clone was recorded many times. The sequence runs out 3 residues before the end of the CDR3; the remainder is reconstructed from the germline J gene. The chain joins TRBV28 to TRBJ2-7, with D unclear. V gave up 1 base and J gave up 1 base, with 17 bases separating them. The CDR3 extends over 17 amino acids. The germline V gene encodes CDR1 MDHEN and CDR2 SYDVKM. The CDR3 protein is CASSLYDILKGSYEQYF. CDR3 bases read: TGTGCCAGCAGTTTATATGACATTCTGAAGGGTTCCTACGAG.

This clone was observed many times. The CDR3 end lies 3 residues beyond the end of the read and is filled in from the germline J gene. The genes are TRBV20-1 and TRBJ1-6, with D unclear. CDR3 size: 15 residues. From germline, CDR1 is DFQATT and CDR2 SNEGSKA (reference sequence). CDR3 bases read: TGCAGTGCTAGACGGGCCACGCTAGCGGATAGTCCC. Translated: CSARRATLADSP. The full CDR3 protein is CSARRATLADSPLHF.

At least ten counts were recorded for this clone. The sequence runs out 3 residues before the end of the CDR3; the remainder is reconstructed from the germline J gene. The rearrangement uses TRBV30 and TRBJ1-1; 7 bases agree with TRBD1. The CDR3 length is 13 residues. The V gene end was trimmed by 3 bases and the J gene end by 5 bases; junction bases not matched to a gene: 6. Germline lookup yields CDR1 GTSNPN and CDR2 SVGIG (reference sequence). CDR3 bases read: TGTGCCTGGAGCACGACAGGGATAACTGAA. Translation: CAWSTTGITE. The CDR3 as a whole reads CAWSTTGITEAFF.

This clone was recorded many times. Coverage ceases 3 residues before the CDR3 finishes, and the germline J gene fills in the end. This sequence joins TRBV4-1 and TRBJ2-3; TRBD2 matches at 9 bases. CDR3 length equals 14 residues. J was trimmed by 3 bases and V by 4 bases; bases with no gene match: 2. Germline V gene sequence: CDR1 MGHRA, CDR2 YSYEKL. The CDR3 loop reads CASSRGLATDTQYF. CDR3 bases read: TGCGCCAGCAGCCGAGGACTAGCGACAGATACG.

In this sample, this clone turned up many times. The CDR3 region is CASSLKGALRFTGELFF. Partial CDR3 DNA: TGTGCCAGCAGCTTAAAAGGGGCGCTTAGATTCACCGGGGAG. The rearrangement joins TRBV7-8 to TRBJ2-2, with a tentative D call TRBD1 (5 bases). The DNA ends 3 residues before the CDR3 does, and the rest of the CDR3 is filled in from the germline J gene. V lost 2 bases and J 4 bases, leaving 17 bases between the germline ends. In germline, CDR1 is SGHVS, CDR2 FQNEAQ. The CDR3 contains 17 residues.

This clone was counted ten times or more. Read coverage stops 3 residues before the CDR3 terminus; the germline J gene supplies the remainder. The J gene is TRBJ1-5, the V gene TRBV20-1, with a possible D match to TRBD1 (5 bases). V was pared by 3 bases and J by 3 bases, with 9 bases between. The germline V gene encodes CDR1 DFQATT and CDR2 SNEGSKA (reference sequence). The CDR3 has 13 residues. This chain's CDR3 is CSASAGVNQPQHF. The CDR3 DNA, read in part, is TGCAGTGCTAGTGCGGGGGTCAATCAGCCC.

This clone was found many times. Read data end 3 residues before the CDR3 end; the end is taken from the germline J gene. The chain combines TRBV15 with TRBJ1-5; D gene ambiguous. The length of the CDR3 is 14 residues. CDR1 is LNHNV, CDR2 YYDKDF, per germline (reference sequence). Trimming removed 0 bases from V and 6 bases from J, with 9 bases in between. The CDR3 spells CATSRDRMGQPQHF. The part of the CDR3 DNA that was read is TGTGCCACCAGCAGAGACAGGATGGGTCAGCCC.

With regard to this clone: The read falls 3 residues short of the CDR3 end, and the missing part is taken from the germline J gene. The genes are TRBV5-8 and TRBJ2-1, with TRBD2 identical over 10 bases. The CDR3 has 15 residues. V gave up 2 bases and J gave up 9 bases; unmatched junction bases: 8. Germline V gives CDR1 SGHTS, CDR2 YDEGEE. The CDR3 DNA, read in part, is TGTGCCAGCAGCTTACTAGCGGGAAAGAGGGCTGAG. This gives the protein CASSLLAGKRAE. From start to end, the CDR3 is CASSLLAGKRAEQFF.

This clone was seen repeatedly, ten times or more. The read falls 3 residues short of the CDR3 end, and the missing part is taken from the germline J gene. J is TRBJ1-5 and V is TRBV7-9; perhaps TRBD1 as D (5 bases). In germline, CDR1 is SEHNR, CDR2 FQNEAQ (reference sequence). The V end was cut by 2 bases, the J end by 1 base, with 9 bases between. The CDR3 consists of 15 residues. CDR3 DNA, as far as it was read: TGTGCCAGCAGCTTAACCCAGGGAAGCAATCAGCCC. Translated: CASSLTQGSNQP. The whole CDR3 sequence is CASSLTQGSNQPQHF.

This clone was seen repeatedly, ten times or more. The read finishes 3 residues shy of the CDR3 end, and the germline J gene is used to complete it. This chain joins TRBV14 and TRBJ2-7; D may be TRBD1 (6 bases). Germline V gene sequence: CDR1 SGHDN, CDR2 FVKESK. The CDR3 is 16 residues long. With 0 bases removed from V and 2 bases from J, the gap between germline ends came to 14 bases. The sequenced part of the CDR3 DNA is TGTGCCAGCAGCCAAGATACCCAGGGGCGACCCTACGAG. Translation gives CASSQDTQGRPYE. The entire CDR3 sequence reads CASSQDTQGRPYEQYF.

Many counts were recorded for this clone. The CDR3 end is not reached by the read, which stops 3 residues before it; the germline J gene fills it in. The chain uses TRBV30 and TRBJ1-2; the D is unclear. Germline V gene lookup returns CDR1 GTSNPN and CDR2 SVGIG (reference sequence). Trimming removed 7 bases at V and 2 bases at J, with 14 bases between. The length of the CDR3 is 13 residues. CDR3 protein: CASKLRSNYGYTF. The DNA read from the CDR3 is TGTGCCTCTAAACTACGCTCGAACTATGGC. Full variable domain (outside the CDR3, taken from reference TRBV30 and TRBJ1-2): SQTIHQWPATLVQPVGSPLSLECTVEGTSNPNLYWYRQAAGRGLQLLFYSVGIGQISSEVPQNLSASRPQDRQFILSSKKLLLSDSGFYLCASKLRSNYGYTFGSGTRLTVV.

This clone was observed at least ten times. Read data end 3 residues before the CDR3 end; the end is taken from the germline J gene. The V call is TRBV20-1, the J call TRBJ1-1, with D possibly matching TRBD1 (6 bases). V was trimmed by 3 bases and J by 1 base, leaving 12 bases between them. Germline lookup yields CDR1 DFQATT and CDR2 SNEGSKA (reference sequence). This CDR3 has 14 amino acids. CDR3 DNA, as far as it was read: TGCAGTGCTAGTTTTAGGGGGAGGAACACTGAA. The encoded protein is CSASFRGRNTE. In full, the CDR3 reads CSASFRGRNTEAFF.

This clone came up many times. The read is 3 residues too short to cover the CDR3 end, so that end is filled in from the germline J gene. The chain employs TRBV2 and TRBJ2-5; D gene ambiguous. Germline V CDR1 and CDR2: SNHLY, FYNNEI. V lost 6 bases and J lost 0, with 8 bases in between. CDR3 length: 13 amino acids. The chain's CDR3 is CASRYSYQETQYF. The CDR3 DNA, read in part, is TGTGCCAGCAGATACTCGTACCAAGAGACC.

On this clone itself: Sequencing ends 3 residues short of the CDR3 end; the germline J gene provides the rest. This sample includes further DNA sequences coding for the same CDR3. The chain combines TRBV18 with TRBJ1-5; 7 bases are a match to TRBD1. V gave up 3 bases and J gave up 7 bases; unmatched junction bases: 6. The CDR3 runs to 14 residues. CDR1 and CDR2 (germline): KGHSH, LQKENI. The sequenced part of the CDR3 DNA is TGTGCCAGCTCACCCCGTCAGGGACAGCAGCCC. It specifies CASSPRQGQQP. Given in full, the CDR3 is CASSPRQGQQPQHF.

At least ten counts were recorded for this clone. Read data end 3 residues before the CDR3 end; the end is taken from the germline J gene. The V and J genes are TRBV12-3 or TRBV12-4 and TRBJ2-7, with D perhaps matching TRBD1 (6 bases). This CDR3 comprises 15 residues. The V end was cut by 0 bases, the J end by 5 bases, with 14 bases between. The CDR3 bases that were read are TGTGCCAGCAGTTTAGCGTATCAACAGGGTGACGAG. As protein: CASSLAYQQGDE. The CDR3 in full is CASSLAYQQGDEQYF.